Reported below is one T cell receptor (beta chain). Its antigen is currently not known. The input lacks base qualities; no much larger clone sits a single base away. TCRbeta CDR3 regions were amplified from genomic DNA using the immunoSEQ Assay, a bias-controlled multiplex PCR. Concerning the study's data processing: The number of nucleated cells in each sample was estimated by amplification of reference gene primers within the assay. To quantify the absolute abundance of each unique TCRbeta CDR3 rearrangement, sequence reads were collapsed and filtered. For each sample, productive Simpson clonality was calculated as the square root of Simpson's diversity index over productive rearrangements. TCRdb mirrors the immuneACCESS table, restricted to in-frame sequences. Some clones are absent from its copies; in checked studies, under half trace to an unresolved V gene, and the reason for the others is unknown. V and J calls and clone size come straight from that table; D and trimming were deduced from the DNA. The sample table contains 200,000 or so clones; only one count was recorded for approximately 80% of them. More than 10% of the sample is taken by the ten largest.

The CDR3 contains 11 residues, cysteine and phenylalanine counted. CDR3 DNA is the only sequence kept; it has 33 bases, read in frame from the first base. Based on the germline V gene (reference sequence), the CDR1 and CDR2 sequences are DFQATT and SNEGSKA. This specimen belongs to a study of blood T cell repertoires in COVID-19 (dated by TCRdb to the early 2020s). The study in broad terms: Samples covering the acute and convalescent phases of COVID-19 were provided by collaborators in the United States, Italy and Spain. Where HLA class I and class II types were available, the types were taken from metadata supplied by the sample provider, not from assay-based typing. Nearly every sample came with metadata listing a de-identified subject ID, COVID-19 status, age in years and sex. The repertoires were released in a freely available public database intended as a resource for research on the immune response to SARS-CoV-2. The prospective study material was composed of cDNA or gDNA derived from T cells, B-cell-depleted T cells, or PBMCs. The dataset comprised deeply sampled blood TCRbeta repertoires from subjects exposed to, actively infected with, or recovered from COVID-19. Samples came from the ongoing ImmuneRACE study (first 160 participants) plus 1,254 subjects from 6 global collaborators. General study outcomes and caveats: The amount of clinical and demographic metadata varied by source and participant and was provided uncurated.

One collaborating source in Seattle enrolled patients during active infection and followed them longitudinally through the course of disease. Whole blood was collected in K2EDTA tubes by collaborating institutions according to the institutions' own protocols. For TCRbeta analysis, collaborators shipped samples in one of three forms: frozen whole blood, isolated PBMCs, or DNA extracted from either of those sample types. Sequenced input: peripheral blood. The TCR originated in a woman older than 75 with COVID-19, enrolled during active disease. This chain joins TRBV20-1 to TRBJ1-2; 6 matching bases give a weak D call of TRBD1. In nucleotide form, the sequence is TGCAGGCGGGGGCTGGACTATGGCTACACCTTC. The resulting protein is CRRGLDYGYTF.